One sample yielded the 15 T cell receptor beta chains listed below, sequenced in a study of long-term antiretroviral therapy in people with HIV (dated by TCRdb to 2021 to 2024). The immunoSEQ hsTCRB v3.0 assay was used at survey level resolution for TRB variable region sequencing. The table comes from immuneACCESS by way of TCRdb, which keeps in-frame sequences with V and J called. Part of the clones is missing from these tables; in studies checked, under half for an unresolved V gene and the rest for unknown reasons. The sample records more than 12,000 clones, 77% of which are singletons. The top ten constitute under 20% of the sample. The source material was unsorted PBMCs, sampled 1.3 years before starting antiretroviral therapy. Receptors originate from a man in his forties with HIV.

This sequence joins TRBV30 and TRBJ2-4, with D possibly TRBD1 on 7 matching bases. V lost 2 bases and J 0 bases, leaving 14 bases between the germline ends. The germline V gene has CDR1 GTSNPN and CDR2 SVGIG (reference sequence). The CDR3 is 16 residues long. The DNA of the CDR3 is TGTGCCTGGAGTTTCAGGGGGGCAACAGCCAAAAACATTCAGTACTTC. Protein: CAWSFRGATAKNIQYF.

This chain joins TRBV7-9 and TRBJ1-1; D is possibly TRBD1 (5 bases). CDR1 is SEHNR, CDR2 FQNEAQ, per germline (reference sequence). Trimming stripped 5 bases from V and 1 base from J, with 11 bases between. The CDR3 runs 14 residues. In nucleotides, the CDR3 is TGTGCCAGCAGCCCTCAGACAGAGAACACTGAAGCTTTCTTT. Translating gives CASSPQTENTEAFF.

The chain joins TRBV5-8 to TRBJ2-1, with 10 nucleotides matching TRBD2. The CDR3 extends over 14 amino acids. V was pared by 0 bases and J by 7 bases, with 1 base of the junction left unmatched. CDR1 is SGHTS and CDR2 is YDEGEE in the germline V gene. In nucleotides, the CDR3 is TGTGCCAGCAGCTTGGGACTAGCGGGTAATGAGCAGTTCTTC. Protein sequence: CASSLGLAGNEQFF.

This chain connects TRBV5-1 to TRBJ2-2, with a weak D call TRBD1 (5 bases). Looked up from germline, CDR1 is SGHRS and CDR2 is YFSETQ. CDR3 length: 15 amino acids. V lost 0 bases, J lost 0 bases, and 6 bases lay in between. In DNA form, the CDR3 reads TGCGCCAGCAGCTTGGGACAGTCGAACACCGGGGAGCTGTTTTTT. As protein: CASSLGQSNTGELFF.

The V and J genes are TRBV5-1 and TRBJ2-7, with a tentative D call TRBD2 (6 bases). The CDR3 totals 14 residues. Germline assignment: CDR1 SGHRS and CDR2 YFSETQ. Trimming shortened V by 0 bases and J by 7 bases, and 14 bases separated the two germline ends. The CDR3 DNA reads TGCGCCAGCAGCTTGGTATCGGGGGTAGGGGAGCAGTACTTC. It codes for CASSLVSGVGEQYF.

The chain employs TRBV12-5 and TRBJ2-5, with TRBD1 matching 9 bases. Germline V gene sequence: CDR1 LGHNT, CDR2 FRNRAP. The CDR3 extends over 13 amino acids. Trimming removed 5 bases from V and 4 bases from J; junction bases left unmatched: 2. The CDR3 region has the DNA TGTGCTAGTGGTCAGGGACAGGGAGAGACCCAGTACTTC. Its protein is CASGQGQGETQYF.

The rearrangement joins TRBV5-1 to TRBJ1-4; no clear D. CDR3 size: 14 residues. The ends were cut back, 1 base at V and 0 bases at J, with 4 bases in the middle. The germline V gene has CDR1 SGHRS and CDR2 YFSETQ. As DNA, the CDR3 is TGCGCCAGCAGCTTGACAGCAACTAATGAAAAACTGTTTTTT. Translating it yields CASSLTATNEKLFF.

This chain joins TRBV30 and TRBJ1-2; D is undetermined. Germline CDR1 and CDR2: GTSNPN and SVGIG (reference sequence). The V and J ends lost 2 bases and 8 bases respectively, with 9 bases between them. The CDR3 covers 11 residues. This chain's CDR3 is CAWSYQMGYTF. The CDR3 DNA reads TGTGCCTGGAGTTATCAGATGGGCTACACCTTC.

The chain employs TRBV4-1 and TRBJ1-4; TRBD1 matches at 8 bases. The CDR3 sequence is 16 residues long. Unmatched junction bases numbered 8, after V lost 0 bases and J lost 8 bases. Germline values: CDR1 MGHRA, CDR2 YSYEKL. CDR3 bases: TGCGCCAGCAGCCAAGAGGAGACAGGGGAGGGGGAAAAACTGTTTTTT. Encoded protein: CASSQEETGEGEKLFF.

This chain joins TRBV29-1 and TRBJ1-1; weak D call: TRBD1 (6 bases). Per the germline V gene, CDR1 is SQVTM and CDR2 is ANQGSEA. Trimming removed 5 bases from V and 4 bases from J, with 14 bases in between. There are 13 residues in the CDR3. The CDR3 DNA reads as TGCAGCGTTACAGGGTACTTTAGCACTGAAGCTTTCTTT. Protein sequence: CSVTGYFSTEAFF.

The chain recombines TRBV5-6 with TRBJ2-7; a weak D match, TRBD2 (6 bases). Trimming left V 2 bases short and J 0 bases short, with 9 bases between. This CDR3 spans 14 amino acids. Germline V lookup: CDR1 SGHDT, CDR2 YYEEEE. The CDR3 DNA reads as TGTGCCAGCAGCTTCTGGACTACCTCCTACGAGCAGTACTTC. This sequence encodes CASSFWTTSYEQYF.

This clone was seen only once. The J gene is TRBJ1-2, the V gene TRBV9, with 9 bases fitting TRBD1. Germline V CDR1 and CDR2: SGDLS, YYNGEE. Trimming took 2 bases from V and 2 from J; bases not matched to a gene: 1. The CDR3 sequence is 14 residues long. The CDR3 coding sequence is TGTGCCAGCAGCGTCGGGACAGGGAACTATGGCTACACCTTC. Residues: CASSVGTGNYGYTF.

V gene TRBV13 combines with J gene TRBJ2-3; 8 bases line up with TRBD2. V lost 2 bases and J lost 1; bases outside the gene matches: 2. The CDR3 is made up of 15 amino acids. CDR1 is PRHDT and CDR2 is FYEKMQ in the germline V gene (reference sequence). The chain's CDR3 is CASSLRSGGTDTQYF. Written as DNA, the CDR3 is TGTGCCAGCAGCTTACGTAGCGGGGGCACAGATACGCAGTATTTT.

The chain couples TRBV10-3 to TRBJ2-2; TRBD2 is a possible D gene (5 bases). The V end lost 6 bases, the J end lost 6 bases, and 17 bases lay between the germline ends. Germline V lookup: CDR1 ENHRY, CDR2 SYGVKD. This CDR3 region has 15 residues. The CDR3 here is CAISPNLGSPGELFF. For the CDR3, the DNA is TGTGCCATCAGCCCGAATCTGGGGAGTCCCGGGGAGCTGTTTTTT.

This clone was observed a single time. The chain links TRBV29-1 to TRBJ2-7, with 9 bases aligning to TRBD1. From germline, CDR1 is SQVTM and CDR2 ANQGSEA. CDR3 size: 14 residues. V lost 6 bases, J lost 3 bases, and 9 bases stayed unmatched. DNA of the CDR3: TGCAGCGTCATACCAGGGGACAGGGTCTACGAGCAGTACTTC. Translation gives CSVIPGDRVYEQYF.